These 27 T cell receptor beta chains were sequenced from one sample in a study of blood T cell repertoires in COVID-19. Generated by immunoSEQ multiplex PCR, the TCRdb table keeps only in-frame clones and is missing some. The data show 80,000 to 100,000 clones, about nine tenths seen once. The material sequenced was peripheral blood. These receptors were taken from a man aged 55-75 years with acute or convalescent COVID-19.

This clone was observed a few times. The chain uses TRBV11-2 and TRBJ1-1; D possibly corresponds to TRBD1 (6 bases). The CDR3 loop spans 17 amino acids. Germline CDR1 is SGHAT and CDR2 is FQNNGV. Deletions cut 5 bases from V and 1 base from J, with 20 bases between. CDR3: CASSRSGRGARNTEAFF. The DNA for the CDR3 is TGTGCCAGCAGCCGCTCAGGGAGGGGGGCTCGGAACACTGAAGCTTTCTTT.

The rearrangement joins TRBV11-3 to TRBJ2-7; tentatively, D is TRBD1 (5 bases). V was pared by 5 bases and J by 3 bases, with 23 bases between. The CDR3 extends over 17 amino acids. Per germline, CDR1 SGHNT and CDR2 YENEEA. CDR3 sequence reads: CASSPIGRDSTHYEQYV. CDR3 in DNA: TGTGCCAGCAGCCCCATAGGCCGAGACAGTACTCACTACGAGCAGTACGTC.

The chain uses TRBV12-3 or TRBV12-4 and TRBJ1-3; weak D call: TRBD1 (5 bases). V lost 2 bases, J lost 6 bases, and 8 bases lay in between. There are 13 residues in the CDR3. The CDR3 loop is CASSLRQSNTIYF. CDR3 sequence (DNA): TGTGCCAGCAGTTTACGACAGTCAAACACCATATATTTT.

This chain uses TRBV6-1 with TRBJ1-5; D possibly corresponds to TRBD1 (5 bases). V shed 1 base and J shed 9 bases, with 16 bases lying between them. Germline-derived CDR1 and CDR2 are MNHNS and SASEGT. The CDR3 has 15 amino acids. The CDR3 DNA follows: TGTGCCAGCAGTGAAGGGCGGAAGGGGCAGTGGCCCCAGCATTTT. Amino acid sequence: CASSEGRKGQWPQHF.

The gene calls are TRBV28 and TRBJ2-1; D remains ambiguous. The CDR3 consists of 11 residues. V lost 2 bases, J lost 8 bases, and 4 bases lay in between. Germline V gene sequence: CDR1 MDHEN, CDR2 SYDVKM. The CDR3 spells CASSLEHEQFF. The CDR3, as DNA: TGTGCCAGCAGTTTAGAGCATGAGCAGTTCTTC.

The chain employs TRBV3-1 (or the pseudogene TRBV3-2) and TRBJ2-7; 7 bases fit TRBD2. The germline V gene has CDR1 LGHDT and CDR2 YNNKEL (reference sequence). The V and J ends lost 7 bases and 1 base, in that order; junction bases with no gene match: 10. The CDR3 consists of 15 residues. CDR3 DNA sequence: TGTGCCAGCACCCTTGGGGGGGGACCTTCCTACGAGCAGTACTTC. Its translation: CASTLGGGPSYEQYF.

This clone was seen just once. The chain employs TRBV25-1 and TRBJ1-1; no clear D gene. The CDR3 consists of 12 residues. Per germline, CDR1 MGHDK and CDR2 SYGVNS. Trimming took off 6 bases at V and 1 base at J, with 6 bases between the two ends. CDR3 sequence reads: CASRLGNTEAFF. In nucleotides, the CDR3 is TGTGCCAGCAGACTCGGGAACACTGAAGCTTTCTTT.

As regards this clone: Other DNA sequences in this sample translate to the same CDR3. The chain has TRBV10-3 and TRBJ1-6; TRBD1 agrees at 7 bases. The CDR3 consists of 14 residues. Germline V gene data show CDR1 as ENHRY and CDR2 as SYGVKD. V was clipped by 0 bases and J by 7 bases; unmatched bases: 0. CDR3 residues: CAISESGGNSPLHF. The CDR3 bases are TGTGCCATCAGTGAGTCAGGGGGCAATTCACCCCTCCACTTT.

The chain is built from TRBV19 and TRBJ1-1, with TRBD1 identical over 7 bases. CDR3 length: 16 residues. The J segment lost 0 bases and the V segment lost 5 bases, leaving 9 bases of the junction unmatched. Germline V gene lookup returns CDR1 LNHDA and CDR2 SQIVND (reference sequence). CDR3 sequence (DNA): TGTGCCAGTAGTTCACCCGACAGGGTTGTGAACACTGAAGCTTTCTTT. This gives the protein CASSSPDRVVNTEAFF.

The J gene is TRBJ1-2, the V gene TRBV6-5; D is perhaps TRBD1 (6 bases). Germline V CDR1 and CDR2: MNHEY, SVGAGI. V was clipped by 5 bases and J by 6 bases, with 19 bases between them. The CDR3 totals 15 residues. The CDR3 bases are TGTGCCAGCAGTCCCGCGCGGGGGCGATCCCATGGCTACACCTTC. It is translated as CASSPARGRSHGYTF.

The chain has TRBV6-4 and TRBJ2-3, with D possibly being TRBD1 (5 bases). This CDR3 region has 18 residues. Germline V gene lookup returns CDR1 MRHNA and CDR2 SNTAGT. V was clipped by 2 bases and J by 2 bases, with 20 bases between them. CDR3 residues: CASSDGQGIVPFTDTQYF. The DNA of the CDR3 is TGTGCCAGCAGTGACGGGCAGGGAATTGTTCCCTTCACAGATACGCAGTATTTT.

V is TRBV4-2 and J is TRBJ2-3; D is perhaps TRBD1 (6 bases). CDR3 length: 15 amino acids. The V and J ends lost 4 bases and 2 bases respectively, with 13 bases between them. Germline CDR1 and CDR2: LGHNA and YNFKEQ. The CDR3, as DNA: TGTGCCAGCAGCCGAAAAGAGGGGGACACAGATACGCAGTATTTT. Translation gives CASSRKEGDTDTQYF.

This clone was seen once. The V call is TRBV6-5, the J call TRBJ1-3; D is uncertain. The CDR3 runs to 13 residues. Looked up from germline, CDR1 is MNHEY and CDR2 is SVGAGI. The V and J ends lost 0 bases and 8 bases respectively, with 8 bases between them. The CDR3 loop is CASSYSEGDTIYF. DNA for the CDR3: TGTGCCAGCAGTTACTCGGAGGGTGACACCATATATTTT.

The chain uses TRBV5-6 and TRBJ1-5, with D possibly matching TRBD1 (6 bases). The CDR3 is made up of 15 amino acids. V lost 0 bases, J lost 4 bases, and 11 bases lay in between. The germline V gene encodes CDR1 SGHDT and CDR2 YYEEEE. Here the CDR3 DNA reads TGTGCCAGCAGCTTGGGCGGGGGGCGAAATCAGCCCCAGCATTTT. Translated: CASSLGGGRNQPQHF.

V gene TRBV5-6 combines with J gene TRBJ1-4; D gene uncertain. The CDR3 has 14 residues. V was clipped by 1 base and J by 8 bases, with 12 bases between them. Germline lookup yields CDR1 SGHDT and CDR2 YYEEEE. This CDR3 reads CASSLYEEEEKLFF. For the CDR3, the DNA is TGTGCCAGCAGCTTGTACGAAGAGGAGGAAAAACTGTTTTTT. Variable domain in full (rest from reference TRBV5-6 and TRBJ1-4): DAGVTQSPTHLIKTRGQQVTLRCSPKSGHDTVSWYQQALGQGPQFIFQYYEEEERQRGNFPDRFSGHQFPNYSSELNVNALLLGDSALYLCASSLYEEEEKLFFGSGTQLSVL.

This chain joins TRBV7-8 and TRBJ1-6; D is perhaps TRBD1 (6 bases). Germline CDR1 reads SGHVS; CDR2 reads FQNEAQ. With 4 bases removed from V and 9 bases from J, the gap between germline ends came to 16 bases. CDR3 length: 15 amino acids. The chain's CDR3 is CASSSTQGLSSPLHF. Here the CDR3 DNA reads TGTGCCAGCAGCTCAACACAGGGTTTGTCTTCACCCCTCCACTTT.

As DNA, the CDR3 is TGTGCCAGCAGGGGGGGACAGGCGCCCAATCAGCCCCAGCATTTT. It codes for CASRGGQAPNQPQHF. The chain uses TRBV2 and TRBJ1-5, with 8 nucleotides matching TRBD1. V lost 6 bases and J lost 3; bases outside the gene matches: 7. The CDR3 loop spans 15 amino acids. Germline lookup yields CDR1 SNHLY and CDR2 FYNNEI. The variable domain in full, with the rest retrieved from reference TRBV2 and TRBJ1-5, is EPEVTQTPSHQVTQMGQEVILRCVPISNHLYFYWYRQILGQKVEFLVSFYNNEISEKSEIFDDQFSVERPDGSNFTLKIRSTKLEDSAMYFCASRGGQAPNQPQHFGDGTRLSIL.

This chain uses TRBV7-2 with TRBJ1-1; D unclear. In germline, CDR1 is SGHTA, CDR2 FQGNSA. Deletions cut 1 base from V and 1 base from J, with 7 bases between. The CDR3 is made up of 14 amino acids. The CDR3 DNA reads as TGTGCCAGCAGCTTAGTGACGGGGAACACTGAAGCTTTCTTT. Its protein is CASSLVTGNTEAFF.

The chain carries TRBV5-1 and TRBJ1-2; weak D call: TRBD1 (5 bases). The germline CDR1 and CDR2 sequences are SGHRS and YFSETQ. V was cut by 4 bases and J by 0 bases, with 13 bases left in between. The CDR3 totals 15 residues. The CDR3 nucleotides read TGCGCCAGCAGCCGCGACAGTACTTCTAACTATGGCTACACCTTC. Its translation is CASSRDSTSNYGYTF.

This clone was detected only a few times. The chain recombines TRBV27 with TRBJ1-5; no clear D. Germline V gene data show CDR1 as MNHEY and CDR2 as SMNVEV (reference sequence). Trimming took 4 bases from V and 0 from J, leaving 7 bases between them. The CDR3 spans 14 residues. CDR3 in DNA: TGTGCCAGCAGTTCAAAAAATAGCAATCAGCCCCAGCATTTT. It translates to CASSSKNSNQPQHF.

This clone was observed a few times. The CDR3 loop reads CASSPDREDTIYF. The CDR3 nucleotides read TGCGCCAGCAGCCCGGACAGGGAGGACACCATATATTTT. The J gene is TRBJ1-3, the V gene TRBV5-1; 8 bases map to TRBD1. Germline assignment: CDR1 SGHRS and CDR2 YFSETQ. Losses at the gene ends were 4 bases for V and 8 bases for J; bases not matched to a gene: 5. The CDR3 consists of 13 residues.

This clone appeared a single time. V is TRBV7-9 and J is TRBJ2-3; a weak D match, TRBD1 (5 bases). Germline CDR1 and CDR2: SEHNR and FQNEAQ (reference sequence). V was shortened by 4 bases and J by 0 bases, with 11 bases between the two germline ends. CDR3 size: 15 residues. CDR3 coding DNA: TGTGCCAGCAGCTCCAGGACACACAGCACAGATACGCAGTATTTT. Its protein is CASSSRTHSTDTQYF.

A single count supports this clone. J is TRBJ1-2 and V is TRBV6-1; 10 bases are a match to TRBD1. The V gene's germline CDR1 is MNHNS and CDR2 SASEGT. V was pared by 3 bases and J by 4 bases, with 2 bases of the junction left unmatched. The CDR3 loop spans 14 amino acids. Here the CDR3 reads CASSERQGAYGYTF. In DNA form, the CDR3 reads TGTGCCAGCAGTGAGAGACAGGGGGCCTATGGCTACACCTTC.

This clone was detected once. The rearrangement joins TRBV18 to TRBJ1-1, with D possibly matching TRBD1 (6 bases). V lost 6 bases, J lost 13 bases, and 15 bases lay in between. Germline V gene sequence: CDR1 KGHSH, CDR2 LQKENI. CDR3 length: 11 residues. DNA for the CDR3: TGTGCCAGCTCGCGCAGCGAACAGGGTTTCTTT. Translated: CASSRSEQGFF.

This sequence joins TRBV18 and TRBJ1-3, with no clear D. Germline-derived CDR1 and CDR2 are KGHSH and LQKENI. The V gene lost 5 bases and the J gene lost 4 bases, with 3 bases spanning the gap. The CDR3 extends over 11 amino acids. Here the CDR3 reads CASSGGNTIYF. The CDR3 DNA follows: TGTGCCAGCTCAGGCGGAAACACCATATATTTT.

This clone showed up just a few times. The chain recombines TRBV12-3 or TRBV12-4 with TRBJ1-1, with 8 bases that match TRBD1. CDR3 size: 13 residues. After removal of 8 bases from V and 1 base from J, the junction contained 3 bases not matched to a gene. The CDR3 is CASEGQGNTEAFF. The CDR3, as DNA: TGTGCCAGCGAAGGACAGGGGAACACTGAAGCTTTCTTT.

The chain recombines TRBV29-1 with TRBJ2-7; D uncertain. V was clipped by 3 bases and J by 6 bases, with 18 bases between them. Germline lookup yields CDR1 SQVTM and CDR2 ANQGSEA. The CDR3 runs 14 residues. The CDR3 DNA is TGCAGCGTTGAGTCCAGGTCGAGTTTTGGCGAGCAGTACTTC. The encoded protein is CSVESRSSFGEQYF.